Each of the 23 T cell receptor beta chains below was sequenced from the same sample in a study of graft-versus-host responses after intestinal transplantation. Measured with immunoSEQ multiplex PCR; TCRdb has only the in-frame clones, and not every one. The sample lists some 25,000 clones; around 94% were seen once. Source: PBMCs, taken roughly 32 days after intestinal transplant. The receptor set was obtained from a human patient who received an intestinal transplant, so some T cells may come from the graft donor.

The chain is built from TRBV10-1 and TRBJ1-4, with 8 bases lining up with TRBD1. Germline CDR1 WNHNN, CDR2 SYGVQD (reference sequence). After removal of 3 bases from V and 7 bases from J, the junction contained 4 bases not matched to a gene. The CDR3 extends over 14 amino acids. As DNA, the CDR3 is TGCGCCAGCAGTGATGACAGGGGTTTTGAAAAACTGTTTTTT. Translation gives CASSDDRGFEKLFF.

This rearrangement joins TRBV19 to TRBJ2-7, with D tentatively TRBD2 (6 bases). Germline V gives CDR1 LNHDA, CDR2 SQIVND (reference sequence). The CDR3 consists of 15 residues. V lost 1 base and J 0 bases, leaving 10 bases between the germline ends. The CDR3 spells CASSIGYGSSYEQYF. The CDR3 region has the DNA TGTGCCAGTAGTATAGGGTACGGGAGCTCCTACGAGCAGTACTTC.

The chain couples TRBV6-5 to TRBJ1-1; D not resolved. The CDR3 is 14 amino acids. V was pared by 6 bases and J by 0 bases, with 11 bases between. Germline CDR1 MNHEY, CDR2 SVGAGI. The CDR3 protein is CASSTEQLNTEAFF. CDR3 DNA: TGTGCCAGCAGCACGGAGCAGTTGAACACTGAAGCTTTCTTT.

The rearrangement joins TRBV28 to TRBJ2-1; tentatively, D is TRBD2 (7 bases). This CDR3 is 17 amino acids long. The V and J ends lost 6 bases and 0 bases respectively, with 18 bases between them. Per germline, CDR1 MDHEN and CDR2 SYDVKM. In DNA form, the CDR3 reads TGTGCCAGCAGCCAAATGAGGGGGAGGGACTCCTACAATGAGCAGTTCTTC. Protein product: CASSQMRGRDSYNEQFF.

This CDR3 reads CASSQDLLAGGSYNEQFF. The DNA for the CDR3 is TGCGCCAGCAGCCAAGATTTGCTAGCGGGGGGATCCTACAATGAGCAGTTCTTC. The chain links TRBV4-3 to TRBJ2-1; 11 bases are shared with TRBD2. Germline V gene sequence: CDR1 LGHNA, CDR2 YSLEER. The junction had 5 bases not matched to a gene; V was cut back by 0 bases and J by 1 base. The CDR3 has 18 amino acids.

The CDR3 coding sequence is TGTGCCAGCAGCCCATGGACAGCAACGGCACTAATAGACTACGAGCAGTACTTC. This gives the protein CASSPWTATALIDYEQYF. The chain has TRBV5-6 and TRBJ2-7, with D possibly TRBD1 on 6 matching bases. CDR3 length: 18 residues. Trimming removed 4 bases at V and 3 bases at J, with 26 bases between. Germline CDR1 SGHDT, CDR2 YYEEEE. The complete variable domain, with remaining parts taken from reference TRBV5-6 and TRBJ2-7, reads DAGVTQSPTHLIKTRGQQVTLRCSPKSGHDTVSWYQQALGQGPQFIFQYYEEEERQRGNFPDRFSGHQFPNYSSELNVNALLLGDSALYLCASSPWTATALIDYEQYFGPGTRLTVT.

Only one count was recorded for this clone. The genes are TRBV7-9 and TRBJ2-2; D is unclear. The V and J ends lost 4 bases and 3 bases respectively, with 3 bases between them. CDR3 length equals 12 residues. The germline V gene encodes CDR1 SEHNR and CDR2 FQNEAQ (reference sequence). CDR3 DNA sequence: TGTGCCAGCAGCTGGGACACCGGGGAGCTGTTTTTT. It specifies CASSWDTGELFF.

This chain uses TRBV27 with TRBJ2-2; no firm D call. Deletions cut 1 base from V and 1 base from J, with 4 bases between. The CDR3 length is 14 residues. Germline CDR1 reads MNHEY; CDR2 reads SMNVEV (reference sequence). The CDR3 reads CASSLLRNTGELFF. CDR3 in DNA: TGTGCCAGCAGTTTATTGAGGAACACCGGGGAGCTGTTTTTT.

The chain recombines TRBV4-3 with TRBJ2-5, with D hard to call. The better agreement between TRBJ2-7 and the DNA end casts doubt on the J call. The V gene's germline CDR1 is LGHNA and CDR2 YSLEER. The CDR3 has 15 amino acids. The CDR3 reads CASSQAPLGKYEQYF. In DNA, the CDR3 is TGCGCCAGCAGCCAGGCCCCCCTAGGGAAGTACGAGCAGTACTTC.

The chain is built from TRBV10-3 and TRBJ2-1; 9 bases align to TRBD2. The CDR3 consists of 15 residues. The V gene end was trimmed by 3 bases and the J gene end by 5 bases; junction bases not matched to a gene: 5. CDR1 is ENHRY, CDR2 SYGVKD, per germline. This chain's CDR3 is CAISESGRTNNEQFF. Written as DNA, the CDR3 is TGTGCCATCAGTGAAAGCGGGAGGACGAACAATGAGCAGTTCTTC.

The gene calls are TRBV6-1 and TRBJ2-3; D uncertain. Germline lookup yields CDR1 MNHNS and CDR2 SASEGT. The CDR3 has 14 amino acids. Deletions cut 5 bases from V and 0 bases from J, with 9 bases between. Here the CDR3 DNA reads TGTGCCAGCAGTTATGTCGCTAGCACAGATACGCAGTATTTT. Its protein product is CASSYVASTDTQYF.

V usage is TRBV19 and J usage is TRBJ2-7; TRBD2 matches at 7 bases. In germline, CDR1 is LNHDA, CDR2 SQIVND (reference sequence). The trim removed 9 bases at V and 4 bases at J, leaving 12 bases unmatched. This CDR3 has 14 residues. The CDR3 loop reads CASEDSPGGYEQYF. Written as DNA, the CDR3 is TGTGCCAGCGAGGACTCACCCGGGGGGTACGAGCAGTACTTC.

This chain uses TRBV7-6 with TRBJ2-7; D might be TRBD1 or TRBD2, each matching 5 bases. The CDR3 covers 13 residues. V lost 0 bases and J lost 2, with 5 bases in between. Looked up from germline, CDR1 is SGHVS and CDR2 is FNYEAQ. The CDR3 spells CASSLAGAYEQYF. DNA of the CDR3: TGTGCCAGCAGCTTAGCGGGGGCCTACGAGCAGTACTTC.

V gene TRBV9 combines with J gene TRBJ1-5; no reliable D call. The V gene lost 3 bases and the J gene lost 7 bases, with 23 bases spanning the gap. The CDR3 extends over 17 amino acids. Germline V lookup: CDR1 SGDLS, CDR2 YYNGEE. The CDR3: CASSAYPGPTQEQPQHF. In nucleotides, the CDR3 is TGTGCCAGCAGCGCCTATCCGGGCCCAACCCAGGAACAGCCCCAGCATTTT.

The chain recombines TRBV6-1 with TRBJ2-3; a possible D gene is TRBD1 (6 bases). CDR3 length: 14 amino acids. Trimming removed 8 bases from V and 3 bases from J, with 15 bases in between. Germline CDR1 and CDR2: MNHNS and SASEGT. In nucleotides, the CDR3 is TGTGCCAGCCATCAGGGGCCCGAGACAGATACGCAGTATTTT. Encoded protein: CASHQGPETDTQYF.

The genes are TRBV7-8 and TRBJ1-4; D unclear. The CDR3 is 16 amino acids. Trimming took 1 base from V and 4 from J, leaving 13 bases between them. From germline, CDR1 is SGHVS and CDR2 FQNEAQ. The DNA of the CDR3 is TGTGCCAGCAGCTTAGGGTTTTCAGGAGATAATGAAAAACTGTTTTTT. Translation gives CASSLGFSGDNEKLFF.

V and J are TRBV28 and TRBJ1-2; TRBD1 aligns across 7 bases. Germline V CDR1 and CDR2: MDHEN, SYDVKM. The trim removed 5 bases at V and 3 bases at J, leaving 6 bases unmatched. The CDR3 totals 14 residues. CDR3 coding DNA: TGTGCCAGCAGTCAAAGGGGGCGAGACTATGGCTACACCTTC. It codes for CASSQRGRDYGYTF.

The chain is built from TRBV29-1 and TRBJ1-1; possibly TRBD1 for D (6 bases). Germline V gene sequence: CDR1 SQVTM, CDR2 ANQGSEA. The length of the CDR3 is 11 residues. Trimming shortened V by 2 bases and J by 11 bases, and 12 bases separated the two germline ends. CDR3 amino acids: CSVERGQGAFF. CDR3 nucleotide sequence: TGCAGCGTTGAACGGGGGCAGGGGGCTTTCTTT.

This sequence joins TRBV7-2 and TRBJ2-7; D is unclear. The V gene's germline CDR1 is SGHTA and CDR2 FQGNSA. The CDR3 extends over 16 amino acids. Trimming shortened V by 3 bases and J by 2 bases, and 17 bases separated the two germline ends. CDR3 in amino acids: CASSLVGSELTYEQYF. The CDR3 coding sequence is TGTGCCAGCAGCTTGGTGGGATCAGAGCTTACCTACGAGCAGTACTTC.

This chain joins TRBV5-1 and TRBJ2-2, with D tentatively TRBD2 (6 bases). The germline gives CDR1 SGHRS, CDR2 YFSETQ. With 4 bases removed from V and 1 base from J, the gap between germline ends came to 14 bases. The CDR3 runs 16 residues. The CDR3 DNA follows: TGCGCCAGCAGCGTGGGACTTAGATTGAACACCGGGGAGCTGTTTTTT. It specifies CASSVGLRLNTGELFF.

V gene TRBV5-4 combines with J gene TRBJ2-1; D is perhaps TRBD1 (6 bases). CDR1 is SGHNT and CDR2 is YYREEE in the germline V gene (reference sequence). The CDR3 runs to 14 residues. Trimming removed 0 bases at V and 10 bases at J, with 14 bases between. The CDR3 reads CASSLAAGVGEQFF. The CDR3 DNA is TGTGCCAGCAGCTTGGCGGCAGGGGTCGGGGAGCAGTTCTTC.

The chain employs TRBV7-2 and TRBJ1-1; D remains unclear. The CDR3 length is 14 residues. Trimming shortened V by 3 bases and J by 10 bases, and 18 bases separated the two germline ends. The germline V gene has CDR1 SGHTA and CDR2 FQGNSA. The CDR3 nucleotides are TGTGCCAGCAGCTTGGATCCTGTCTTCTGGGGAGCTTTCTTT. This gives the protein CASSLDPVFWGAFF. Using reference TRBV7-2 and TRBJ1-1 for the parts outside the CDR3, the full variable domain is GAGVSQSPSNKVTEKGKDVELRCDPISGHTALYWYRQSLGQGLEFLIYFQGNSAPDKSGLPSDRFSAERTGGSVSTLTIQRTQQEDSAVYLCASSLDPVFWGAFFGQGTRLTVV.

This chain connects TRBV5-6 to TRBJ2-7; 8 nucleotides align to TRBD1. Germline V gene data show CDR1 as SGHDT and CDR2 as YYEEEE. The CDR3 totals 13 residues. The ends lost 5 bases at V and 2 bases at J; junction bases unmatched: 3. The CDR3 coding sequence is TGTGCCAGCAGGACGACAGGGGCCTACGAGCAGTACTTC. It translates to CASRTTGAYEQYF.